A selection of T cell receptor beta chains follows, all from one sample in a study of molecular identifiers for immune sequencing clone quantification. TCRdb called the PCR reads again in MiXCR, with one record for every CDR3 protein. The repertoire holds about 640,000 distinct CDR3 sequences, with 20% as singletons. The specimen sequenced was naive CD8+ T cells from blood, with Jurkat cell RNA spiked in. These receptor sequences come from a human donor in good health. Some libraries in this study had Jurkat cell RNA spiked in. Each CDR3 is given with its conserved first and last residue. The D gene is left open where the match is weak. Not all rows give a size; the values are once, few, many and, for expanded clones, a class.

j_call: TRBJ2-7
clone_size: many
d_call: TRBD2
v_call: TRBV28
cdr3_length: 15
cdr3_aa: CASSFISLAGYEQYF
cdr3_nt: TGTGCCAGCAGTTTTATAAGCCTAGCGGGATACGAGCAGTACTTC

j_call: TRBJ2-4
clone_size: many
d_call: -
v_call: TRBV19
cdr3_length: 12
cdr3_aa: CASSMGQNIQYF
cdr3_nt: TGTGCCAGTAGTATGGGCCAAAACATTCAGTACTTC

j_call: TRBJ2-2
clone_size: many
d_call: TRBD2
v_call: TRBV19
cdr3_length: 16
cdr3_aa: CASSGRGTSGTGELFF
cdr3_nt: TGTGCCAGCTCCGGTAGGGGGACTAGCGGCACCGGGGAGCTGTTTTTT

j_call: TRBJ2-7
clone_size: -
d_call: -
v_call: TRBV6-2/TRBV6-3
cdr3_length: 10
cdr3_aa: CATRLYEQYF
cdr3_nt: TGTGCCACCCGACTGTACGAGCAGTACTTC

j_call: TRBJ2-2
clone_size: many
d_call: TRBD1
v_call: TRBV3-1
cdr3_length: 18
cdr3_aa: CASSQRYPGQGPTGELFF
cdr3_nt: TGTGCCAGCAGCCAAAGGTACCCGGGACAGGGGCCCACCGGGGAGCTGTTTTTT

j_call: TRBJ2-5
clone_size: many
d_call: TRBD1
v_call: TRBV11-2
cdr3_length: 14
cdr3_aa: CASSWTGGQETQYF
cdr3_nt: TGTGCCAGCAGCTGGACAGGGGGACAAGAGACCCAGTACTTC

j_call: TRBJ1-1
clone_size: many
d_call: -
v_call: TRBV15
cdr3_length: 18
cdr3_aa: CATSRYQGSEWKNTEAFF
cdr3_nt: TGTGCCACCAGCAGGTATCAGGGCTCCGAGTGGAAGAACACTGAAGCTTTCTTT

j_call: TRBJ2-6
clone_size: few
d_call: -
v_call: TRBV27
cdr3_length: 15
cdr3_aa: CASRIGGTGANVLTF
cdr3_nt: TGTGCCAGCAGGATTGGAGGAACTGGGGCCAACGTCCTGACTTTC

j_call: TRBJ2-7
clone_size: many
d_call: -
v_call: TRBV4-2
cdr3_length: 15
cdr3_aa: CASSQDFGPSGEQYF
cdr3_nt: TGTGCCAGCAGCCAAGATTTCGGGCCGAGTGGCGAGCAGTACTTC

j_call: TRBJ2-2
clone_size: -
d_call: TRBD1
v_call: TRBV6-1
cdr3_length: 17
cdr3_aa: CASSELIGTGGTGELLF
cdr3_nt: TGTGCCAGCAGTGAACTTATTGGGACAGGGGGCACCGGGGAGCTGCTTTTT

j_call: TRBJ2-3
clone_size: few
d_call: -
v_call: TRBV4-2
cdr3_length: 16
cdr3_aa: CASSQAQGGSTDTQYF
cdr3_nt: TGTGCCAGCAGCCAGGCCCAGGGGGGTAGCACAGATACGCAGTATTTT

j_call: TRBJ2-7
clone_size: -
d_call: TRBD1
v_call: TRBV5-5
cdr3_length: 14
cdr3_aa: CASSAWTGGYEQYF
cdr3_nt: TGTGCCAGCAGCGCCTGGACAGGGGGCTACGAGCAGTACTTC

j_call: TRBJ2-1
clone_size: many
d_call: -
v_call: TRBV9
cdr3_length: 13
cdr3_aa: CASSVGSAGEQFF
cdr3_nt: TGTGCCAGCAGCGTAGGTAGCGCGGGTGAGCAGTTCTTC

j_call: TRBJ1-1
clone_size: few
d_call: TRBD1
v_call: TRBV7-6
cdr3_length: 15
cdr3_aa: CASSLTTGGLTEAFF
cdr3_nt: TGTGCCAGCAGCTTGACCACAGGGGGGCTGACTGAAGCTTTCTTT

j_call: TRBJ2-7
clone_size: few
d_call: -
v_call: TRBV25-1
cdr3_length: 17
cdr3_aa: CASSGPRWQGGFGEQYF
cdr3_nt: TGTGCCAGCAGTGGACCCCGATGGCAGGGGGGGTTCGGCGAGCAGTACTTC

j_call: TRBJ2-7
clone_size: -
d_call: -
v_call: TRBV6-2/TRBV6-3
cdr3_length: 15
cdr3_aa: CASLPEGGFLYEQYF
cdr3_nt: TGTGCCAGCTTACCCGAGGGGGGCTTTCTTTACGAGCAGTACTTC

j_call: TRBJ1-2
clone_size: -
d_call: -
v_call: TRBV6-2/TRBV6-3
cdr3_length: 14
cdr3_aa: CASSLQGKDYGYTF
cdr3_nt: TGTGCCAGCAGTTTACAGGGAAAAGACTATGGCTACACCTTC

j_call: TRBJ2-5
clone_size: -
d_call: -
v_call: TRBV11-2
cdr3_length: 16
cdr3_aa: CASSLGSGAEGETQYF
cdr3_nt: TGTGCCAGCAGCTTAGGATCGGGGGCCGAGGGAGAGACCCAGTACTTC

j_call: TRBJ2-5
clone_size: few
d_call: -
v_call: TRBV2
cdr3_length: 17
cdr3_aa: CASSEASAGFWQETQYF
cdr3_nt: TGTGCCAGCAGTGAAGCATCAGCGGGTTTTTGGCAAGAGACCCAGTACTTC

j_call: TRBJ1-1
clone_size: many
d_call: TRBD1
v_call: TRBV12-3/TRBV12-4
cdr3_length: 17
cdr3_aa: CASRRTGDLSFGTEAFF
cdr3_nt: TGTGCCAGCAGGCGGACAGGGGATCTCTCGTTTGGCACTGAAGCTTTCTTT

j_call: TRBJ1-3
clone_size: many
d_call: -
v_call: TRBV12-3/TRBV12-4
cdr3_length: 16
cdr3_aa: CASREPGHNSGNTIYF
cdr3_nt: TGTGCCAGCAGGGAACCGGGACACAACTCTGGAAACACCATATATTTT

j_call: TRBJ2-1
clone_size: -
d_call: TRBD2
v_call: TRBV20-1
cdr3_length: 15
cdr3_aa: CSARDGLALWDEQFF
cdr3_nt: TGCAGTGCTAGAGATGGACTAGCCCTTTGGGATGAGCAGTTCTTC

j_call: TRBJ2-1
clone_size: many
d_call: TRBD2
v_call: TRBV5-6
cdr3_length: 20
cdr3_aa: CASSLGAVSSGRKIHNEQFF
cdr3_nt: TGTGCCAGCAGCTTGGGGGCCGTGTCGAGCGGGAGGAAGATTCACAATGAGCAGTTCTTC

j_call: TRBJ2-7
clone_size: few
d_call: -
v_call: TRBV2
cdr3_length: 15
cdr3_aa: CASSEIRTPSYEQYF
cdr3_nt: TGTGCCAGCAGCGAAATTCGAACACCCTCCTACGAGCAGTACTTC

j_call: TRBJ1-5
clone_size: many
d_call: -
v_call: TRBV30
cdr3_length: 13
cdr3_aa: CAWSDSYNQPQHF
cdr3_nt: TGTGCCTGGAGTGACAGTTACAATCAGCCCCAGCATTTT

j_call: TRBJ1-2
clone_size: many
d_call: TRBD1
v_call: TRBV29-1
cdr3_length: 12
cdr3_aa: CSGWTGLYGYTF
cdr3_nt: TGCAGCGGTTGGACAGGACTTTATGGCTACACCTTC

j_call: TRBJ2-7
clone_size: many
d_call: -
v_call: TRBV20-1
cdr3_length: 13
cdr3_aa: CSARPQGFYEQYF
cdr3_nt: TGCAGTGCTAGACCACAGGGTTTCTACGAGCAGTACTTC

j_call: TRBJ2-1
clone_size: many
d_call: TRBD2
v_call: TRBV11-2
cdr3_length: 15
cdr3_aa: CASSFIASGRDEQFF
cdr3_nt: TGTGCCAGCAGCTTTATAGCTAGCGGGAGGGATGAGCAGTTCTTC

j_call: TRBJ2-3
clone_size: many
d_call: TRBD2
v_call: TRBV18
cdr3_length: 18
cdr3_aa: CASSLPPRTSVSSDTQYF
cdr3_nt: TGTGCCAGCTCACTTCCCCCTCGGACTAGCGTATCCTCAGATACGCAGTATTTT

j_call: TRBJ2-5
clone_size: many
d_call: -
v_call: TRBV29-1
cdr3_length: 15
cdr3_aa: CSVGVAGQPQETQYF
cdr3_nt: TGCAGCGTTGGGGTAGCGGGACAGCCCCAAGAGACCCAGTACTTC

j_call: TRBJ2-1
clone_size: -
d_call: -
v_call: TRBV5-6
cdr3_length: 14
cdr3_aa: CASSMGALGNEQFF
cdr3_nt: TGTGCCAGCAGCATGGGAGCGTTGGGGAATGAGCAGTTCTTC

j_call: TRBJ2-7
clone_size: many
d_call: TRBD1
v_call: TRBV29-1
cdr3_length: 15
cdr3_aa: CSVARDRGSSYEQYF
cdr3_nt: TGCAGCGTTGCTCGGGACAGGGGGAGCTCCTACGAGCAGTACTTC

j_call: TRBJ2-3
clone_size: many
d_call: -
v_call: TRBV7-2
cdr3_length: 13
cdr3_aa: CASSSDGTDTQYF
cdr3_nt: TGTGCCAGCAGCTCCGACGGCACAGATACGCAGTATTTT

j_call: TRBJ1-1
clone_size: many
d_call: -
v_call: TRBV4-1
cdr3_length: 14
cdr3_aa: CASSQPGFETEAFF
cdr3_nt: TGCGCCAGCAGTCAACCAGGGTTTGAAACCGAAGCTTTCTTT

j_call: TRBJ2-7
clone_size: many
d_call: -
v_call: TRBV3-1
cdr3_length: 13
cdr3_aa: CASSQGAPYEQYF
cdr3_nt: TGTGCCAGCAGCCAAGGGGCCCCCTACGAGCAGTACTTC

j_call: TRBJ1-2
clone_size: many
d_call: TRBD1
v_call: TRBV5-6
cdr3_length: 14
cdr3_aa: CASSSEQGVYGYTF
cdr3_nt: TGTGCCAGCAGTTCTGAACAGGGGGTCTATGGCTACACCTTC

j_call: TRBJ2-5
clone_size: many
d_call: -
v_call: TRBV11-2
cdr3_length: 13
cdr3_aa: CASSLENGETQYF
cdr3_nt: TGTGCCAGCAGCTTAGAAAACGGGGAGACCCAGTACTTC

j_call: TRBJ2-3
clone_size: few
d_call: TRBD1
v_call: TRBV12-3/TRBV12-4
cdr3_length: 15
cdr3_aa: CASSLGDRVADTQYF
cdr3_nt: TGTGCCAGCAGTTTAGGGGACAGGGTGGCAGATACGCAGTATTTT

j_call: TRBJ2-3
clone_size: many
d_call: TRBD2
v_call: TRBV6-2/TRBV6-3
cdr3_length: 14
cdr3_aa: CASSLSGNSDTQYF
cdr3_nt: TGTGCCAGCAGTCTGAGCGGGAACTCAGATACGCAGTATTTT

j_call: TRBJ2-1
clone_size: -
d_call: TRBD2
v_call: TRBV12-3/TRBV12-4
cdr3_length: 15
cdr3_aa: CASSPTSGSNKEQFF
cdr3_nt: TGTGCCAGCAGCCCTACTAGCGGGAGCAACAAGGAGCAGTTCTTC

j_call: TRBJ1-2
clone_size: many
d_call: -
v_call: TRBV7-2
cdr3_length: 13
cdr3_aa: CASSFRGGDGYTF
cdr3_nt: TGTGCCAGCAGCTTCAGGGGAGGAGATGGCTACACCTTC

j_call: TRBJ1-5
clone_size: few
d_call: -
v_call: TRBV16
cdr3_length: 15
cdr3_aa: CASSQSTAINQPQHF
cdr3_nt: TGTGCCAGCAGCCAATCGACAGCGATCAATCAGCCCCAGCATTTT

j_call: TRBJ1-2
clone_size: -
d_call: TRBD1
v_call: TRBV5-1
cdr3_length: 15
cdr3_aa: CASSLWTGKEGGYTF
cdr3_nt: TGCGCCAGCAGCTTATGGACAGGGAAGGAAGGAGGCTACACCTTC

j_call: TRBJ2-7
clone_size: few
d_call: TRBD1
v_call: TRBV7-8
cdr3_length: 14
cdr3_aa: CASSLVSGQGWQYF
cdr3_nt: TGTGCCAGCAGCTTAGTGTCGGGACAGGGTTGGCAGTACTTC